These 18 T cell receptor beta chains were sequenced from one sample in a study of blood T cell repertoires in COVID-19 (dated by TCRdb to 2018 to 2021). Library construction relied on the immunoSEQ multiplex PCR assay. The immuneACCESS repertoire file appears here via TCRdb, limited to in-frame rearrangements. These files lack a portion of the clones; in checked studies, under half of the deficit traces to unresolved V genes, and the cause of the others is not known. This sample comprises roughly 160,000 clones, just under 85% of them detected only once. The ten largest clones represent roughly 2.7% of the sample. The sample comprised peripheral blood. Receptors originate from a woman of 80 years or more with COVID-19, enrolled during active disease.

The rearrangement joins TRBV6-2 or TRBV6-3 to TRBJ2-1, with D hard to call. Trimming stripped 0 bases from V and 9 bases from J, with 6 bases between. Per germline, CDR1 MNHEY and CDR2 SVGEGT. The CDR3 has 12 residues. The CDR3 spells CASSYSPGEQFF. CDR3 in DNA: TGTGCCAGCAGTTACTCCCCGGGTGAGCAGTTCTTC.

The rearrangement joins TRBV6-5 to TRBJ1-6, with a tentative D call TRBD1 (6 bases). V lost 8 bases, J lost 6 bases, and 14 bases lay in between. CDR1 is MNHEY and CDR2 is SVGAGI in the germline V gene. CDR3 length: 14 amino acids. The CDR3 sequence is CASGGAGVNSPLHF. In nucleotides, the CDR3 is TGTGCCAGCGGGGGGGCAGGGGTTAATTCACCCCTCCACTTT.

CDR3: CASSPTPTGPGYGYTF. The CDR3 DNA sequence: TGTGCCAGCTCACCCACCCCGACAGGGCCTGGCTATGGCTACACCTTC. J is TRBJ1-2 and V is TRBV18, with 7 bases aligning to TRBD1. The CDR3 loop spans 16 amino acids. Germline assignment: CDR1 KGHSH and CDR2 LQKENI. V lost 3 bases, J lost 4 bases, and 11 bases stayed unmatched.

Note on this clone: This specimen includes other DNA sequences encoding the same CDR3. The chain carries TRBV6-4 and TRBJ2-2; 7 bases line up with TRBD1. The CDR3 is 14 residues long. The trim removed 4 bases at V and 4 bases at J, leaving 3 bases unmatched. The germline CDR1 and CDR2 sequences are MRHNA and SNTAGT. CDR3 bases: TGTGCCAGCAGTGGACAGGGTGGCACCGGGGAGCTGTTTTTT. It yields the protein CASSGQGGTGELFF.

This clone was seen more than once but under ten times. The CDR3 region is CASSANGQGADTQYF. CDR3 bases: TGTGCCAGCAGCGCTAACGGACAGGGCGCAGATACGCAGTATTTT. This chain joins TRBV11-2 and TRBJ2-3; TRBD1 matches at 8 bases. CDR1 SGHAT and CDR2 FQNNGV come from the germline V gene. The CDR3 contains 15 residues. The J segment lost 4 bases and the V segment lost 5 bases, leaving 8 bases of the junction unmatched.

This clone was observed a handful of times. V and J are TRBV28 and TRBJ2-1; D may be TRBD1 (6 bases). Germline-derived CDR1 and CDR2 are MDHEN and SYDVKM. V was cut by 7 bases and J by 10 bases, with 17 bases left in between. The CDR3 is 13 amino acids. CDR3 sequence: CASIQGGMREQFF. Written as DNA, the CDR3 is TGTGCCAGCATACAGGGCGGTATGAGGGAGCAGTTCTTC.

The chain has TRBV2 and TRBJ2-7; 9 nucleotides line up with TRBD1. In germline, CDR1 is SNHLY, CDR2 FYNNEI. V was pared by 6 bases and J by 6 bases, with 3 bases of the junction left unmatched. The CDR3 has 12 amino acids. The chain's CDR3 is CASSPQGAEQYF. In nucleotides, the CDR3 is TGTGCCAGCAGCCCACAGGGGGCCGAGCAGTACTTC.

V and J are TRBV15 and TRBJ1-3; D perhaps matches TRBD1 (5 bases). The germline V gene encodes CDR1 LNHNV and CDR2 YYDKDF (reference sequence). V lost 6 bases and J 2 bases, leaving 17 bases between the germline ends. The CDR3 has 16 amino acids. CDR3 sequence reads: CATRKHQGGPGNTIYF. The CDR3 region has the DNA TGTGCCACCAGAAAGCATCAGGGAGGTCCTGGAAACACCATATATTTT.

The chain couples TRBV4-2 to TRBJ2-7, with 9 nucleotides matching TRBD2. The CDR3 spans 14 residues. The trim removed 1 base at V and 6 bases at J, leaving 4 bases unmatched. Germline CDR1 is LGHNA and CDR2 is YNFKEQ. Here the CDR3 DNA reads TGTGCCAGCAGCCAAGGTCTAGCGGGGAGCGAGCAGTACTTC. It specifies CASSQGLAGSEQYF.

This chain connects TRBV19 to TRBJ1-2; 9 bases match TRBD1. With 5 bases clipped from V and 4 bases from J, the junction kept 2 bases outside the gene matches. The CDR3 spans 13 residues. Germline loops: CDR1 LNHDA, CDR2 SQIVND (reference sequence). CDR3 loop: CASSQQGAYGYTF. The CDR3 nucleotides read TGTGCCAGTAGTCAACAGGGGGCCTATGGCTACACCTTC. Variable domain in full (rest from reference TRBV19 and TRBJ1-2): DGGITQSPKYLFRKEGQNVTLSCEQNLNHDAMYWYRQDPGQGLRLIYYSQIVNDFQKGDIAEGYSVSREKKESFPLTVTSAQKNPTAFYLCASSQQGAYGYTFGSGTRLTVV.

The chain recombines TRBV5-6 with TRBJ2-7, with 8 bases fitting TRBD1. Unmatched junction bases numbered 3, after V lost 4 bases and J lost 0 bases. Germline assignment: CDR1 SGHDT and CDR2 YYEEEE. The CDR3 runs 14 residues. CDR3: CASSRTGSSYEQYF. Here the CDR3 DNA reads TGTGCCAGCAGCCGGACAGGGAGCTCCTACGAGCAGTACTTC.

The V gene is TRBV14, the J gene TRBJ1-2; D not certain. The germline V gene has CDR1 SGHDN and CDR2 FVKESK. V shed 0 bases and J shed 1 base, with 3 bases lying between them. The CDR3 covers 13 residues. CDR3: CASSQDINYGYTF. The CDR3 coding sequence is TGTGCCAGCAGCCAAGATATTAACTATGGCTACACCTTC.

The V gene is TRBV21-1, the J gene TRBJ2-5; the D call of TRBD1 is as the table states it, not checked on the DNA. TRBV21-1 is a pseudogene locus. The CDR3 has 16 residues. In nucleotides, the CDR3 is TGTGCCAGCAGCAAAGGACGGCACAGGGGGCACGAGACCCAGTACTTC. Its translation is CASSKGRHRGHETQYF.

The chain employs TRBV4-3 and TRBJ1-1; D not certain. Germline-derived CDR1 and CDR2 are LGHNA and YSLEER. Trimming left V 4 bases short and J 8 bases short, with 11 bases between. The CDR3 length is 12 residues. The chain's CDR3 is CASSPLVGEAFF. The CDR3 DNA reads as TGCGCCAGCAGCCCGTTGGTGGGCGAAGCTTTCTTT.

This clone was seen a handful of times. The chain employs TRBV5-5 and TRBJ2-3; D not resolved. Trimming left V 1 base short and J 2 bases short, with 5 bases between. This CDR3 region has 13 residues. Germline V gene data show CDR1 as SGHKS and CDR2 as YYEKEE (reference sequence). The CDR3 region is CASSLPFTDTQYF. CDR3 bases: TGTGCCAGCAGCTTGCCCTTCACAGATACGCAGTATTTT.

This chain joins TRBV19 and TRBJ2-1; TRBD2 agrees at 8 bases. V was pared by 3 bases and J by 6 bases, with 7 bases of the junction left unmatched. The CDR3 is 15 amino acids. Germline V lookup: CDR1 LNHDA, CDR2 SQIVND (reference sequence). The CDR3 protein is CASSILSGDTNEQFF. CDR3 bases: TGTGCCAGTAGTATCCTTAGCGGGGACACCAATGAGCAGTTCTTC.

This clone was detected only once. The V call is TRBV18, the J call TRBJ1-1, with 7 bases matching TRBD1. The V and J ends lost 5 bases and 1 base, in that order; junction bases with no gene match: 4. Germline CDR1 is KGHSH and CDR2 is LQKENI. The CDR3 contains 14 residues. CDR3 protein: CASSLSGGNTEAFF. The CDR3 nucleotides read TGTGCCAGCTCATTATCAGGGGGGAACACTGAAGCTTTCTTT.

This sequence joins TRBV12-5 and TRBJ1-1; tentative D call: TRBD1 (6 bases). This CDR3 is built from 14 residues. The V end was cut by 7 bases, the J end by 5 bases, with 17 bases between. The germline gives CDR1 LGHNT, CDR2 FRNRAP. CDR3 loop: CASALGLGGTEAFF. Written as DNA, the CDR3 is TGTGCTAGTGCCCTAGGGTTAGGGGGAACTGAAGCTTTCTTT.